The 25 T cell receptor beta chains reported below all come from one sample, sequenced in a study of blood T cell repertoires in COVID-19 (TCRdb year 2020). The library relied on the immunoSEQ multiplex PCR assay. TCRdb's version of the immuneACCESS table is confined to in-frame rearrangements and falls short of the full clone set. An unresolved V gene accounts for under half of the shortfall where checked; the remainder is of unknown origin. For this sample there are some 150,000 clones; about 80% appear just once. Of the sample, 9.2% is held by the ten largest clones. The material sequenced was PBMCs or T cells enriched from blood (not recorded which). These TCRs come from a man aged 45-60 years who had recovered from COVID-19.

V and J are TRBV27 and TRBJ1-5; 7 nucleotides match TRBD1. The CDR3 runs 15 residues. Germline V CDR1 and CDR2: MNHEY, SMNVEV (reference sequence). V lost 3 bases to trimming and J lost 3 bases; unmatched junction nucleotides: 5. The CDR3: CASSFQGGLNQPQHF. The CDR3 DNA sequence: TGTGCCAGCAGTTTTCAAGGGGGCCTCAATCAGCCCCAGCATTTT.

V gene TRBV3-1 (or the pseudogene TRBV3-2) combines with J gene TRBJ2-7; 7 bases fit TRBD1. V trimming: 1 base; J trimming: 4 bases; junction bases outside the gene matches: 7. The CDR3 runs to 15 residues. Germline V gene lookup returns CDR1 LGHDT and CDR2 YNNKEL (reference sequence). In nucleotides, the CDR3 is TGTGCCAGCAGCCAAGCCCCAGGGACAGCTTACGAGCAGTACTTC. It yields the protein CASSQAPGTAYEQYF.

CDR3 sequence reads: CASSQGLDTEAFF. CDR3 DNA sequence: TGTGCCAGCAGCCAAGGGTTAGACACTGAAGCTTTCTTT. The genes are TRBV3-1 (or the pseudogene TRBV3-2) and TRBJ1-1; D ambiguous. Trimming stripped 1 base from V and 3 bases from J, with 6 bases between. The CDR3 has 13 amino acids. From germline, CDR1 is LGHDT and CDR2 YNNKEL (reference sequence).

The chain employs TRBV5-4 and TRBJ2-5, with D tentatively TRBD1 (6 bases). Germline lookup yields CDR1 SGHNT and CDR2 YYREEE (reference sequence). V shed 4 bases and J shed 1 base, with 14 bases lying between them. The CDR3 spans 15 residues. For the CDR3, the DNA is TGTGCCAGCAGCCAAGGTATACAGGGCCAAGAGACCCAGTACTTC. Translation gives CASSQGIQGQETQYF.

This clone appeared once. The rearrangement uses TRBV19 and TRBJ1-2; 8 bases are a match to TRBD1. Germline V CDR1 and CDR2: LNHDA, SQIVND (reference sequence). The CDR3 consists of 16 residues. The V segment lost 7 bases and the J segment 0 bases; nucleotides outside the gene matches: 10. The CDR3, as DNA: TGTGCCAGTACCCCGCTCGGACAGGGTTCTAACTATGGCTACACCTTC. Translating it yields CASTPLGQGSNYGYTF.

This clone came up once. This sequence joins TRBV9 and TRBJ2-3, with 12 bases fitting TRBD2. This CDR3 has 18 residues. Trimming cost V 3 bases and J 0 bases; bases outside gene matches: 8. Germline values: CDR1 SGDLS, CDR2 YYNGEE. As DNA, the CDR3 is TGTGCCAGCAGCGAAGCCACTAGCGGGGGGCCAAGCACAGATACGCAGTATTTT. It codes for CASSEATSGGPSTDTQYF.

The chain is built from TRBV7-9 and TRBJ2-5, with 9 bases matching TRBD1. V lost 3 bases, J lost 3 bases, and 2 bases stayed unmatched. In germline, CDR1 is SEHNR, CDR2 FQNEAQ (reference sequence). The CDR3 totals 14 residues. Here the CDR3 reads CASSFGTGKETQYF. The CDR3 bases are TGTGCCAGCAGCTTTGGGACAGGGAAAGAGACCCAGTACTTC.

The J gene is TRBJ1-1, the V gene TRBV6-5; the D gene is possibly TRBD1 (5 bases). The germline CDR1 and CDR2 sequences are MNHEY and SVGAGI. The CDR3 consists of 12 residues. Trimming removed 5 bases at V and 8 bases at J, with 12 bases between. This CDR3 is CASSRGTSEAFF. CDR3 DNA: TGTGCCAGCAGTCGGGGGACCTCAGAAGCTTTCTTT.

The chain employs TRBV4-3 and TRBJ2-1; D is unresolved. Germline CDR1 and CDR2: LGHNA and YSLEER. This CDR3 contains 13 residues. V was shortened by 1 base and J by 6 bases, with 7 bases between the two germline ends. The CDR3 reads CASSQGGRNEQFF. The CDR3 bases are TGCGCCAGCAGCCAAGGCGGTCGCAATGAGCAGTTCTTC.

The CDR3 nucleotides are TGTGCCAGCAGCAGGGAACAGGGGGCATATTCACCCCTCCACTTT. This translates into CASSREQGAYSPLHF. The chain combines TRBV7-9 with TRBJ1-6; 9 bases fit TRBD1. CDR1 and CDR2 from the germline V gene are SEHNR and FQNEAQ (reference sequence). CDR3 length: 15 amino acids. The V and J ends lost 5 bases and 8 bases, in that order; junction bases with no gene match: 7.

The chain couples TRBV5-1 to TRBJ1-6, with D possibly TRBD1 on 6 matching bases. V lost 4 bases, J lost 7 bases, and 15 bases lay in between. CDR1 is SGHRS and CDR2 is YFSETQ in the germline V gene. CDR3 length equals 15 residues. CDR3 coding DNA: TGCGCCAGCAGCGAGGGGGGGCGAAGCAATTCACCCCTCCACTTT. Protein: CASSEGGRSNSPLHF.

The chain is built from TRBV2 and TRBJ1-1, with D perhaps TRBD1 (6 bases). This CDR3 has 15 amino acids. V lost 1 base to trimming and J lost 4 bases, with 13 bases between them. Germline V gene lookup returns CDR1 SNHLY and CDR2 FYNNEI. The CDR3 spells CASSEGRGAVTEAFF. The CDR3 DNA follows: TGTGCCAGCAGTGAAGGTCGGGGGGCGGTCACTGAAGCTTTCTTT.

The chain joins TRBV5-1 to TRBJ1-1; possibly TRBD1 for D (6 bases). Per germline, CDR1 SGHRS and CDR2 YFSETQ. The CDR3 loop spans 11 amino acids. V was pared by 6 bases and J by 11 bases, with 14 bases between. The DNA for the CDR3 is TGCGCCAGCAAGGAAGGGGACATCGCTTTCTTT. Translated: CASKEGDIAFF.

This chain joins TRBV4-3 and TRBJ2-1; D gene uncertain. The CDR3 length is 14 residues. Germline CDR1 LGHNA, CDR2 YSLEER. Trimming removed 0 bases at V and 4 bases at J, with 7 bases between. CDR3 sequence reads: CASSQDSSYNEQFF. The CDR3 nucleotides are TGCGCCAGCAGCCAAGATAGCTCTTACAATGAGCAGTTCTTC.

J is TRBJ2-1 and V is TRBV5-1; TRBD1 agrees at 11 bases. The CDR3 totals 17 residues. CDR1 and CDR2 (germline): SGHRS, YFSETQ. The junction had 4 bases not matched to a gene; V was cut back by 0 bases and J by 2 bases. The CDR3 nucleotides read TGCGCCAGCAGCTTGGAAAAGGGACAGGGGGCCTACAATGAGCAGTTCTTC. Protein sequence: CASSLEKGQGAYNEQFF.

DNA of the CDR3: TGCGCCAGCAGCCAAATTCCGGGACAGGGTCATTCACCCCTCCACTTT. It encodes CASSQIPGQGHSPLHF. The chain is built from TRBV5-1 and TRBJ1-6; 9 bases agree with TRBD1. V lost 4 bases, J lost 8 bases, and 10 bases stayed unmatched. Germline CDR1 and CDR2: SGHRS and YFSETQ. CDR3 length: 16 residues.

This chain joins TRBV6-5 and TRBJ2-1; 7 nucleotides line up with TRBD1. The V gene end was trimmed by 4 bases and the J gene end by 2 bases; junction bases not matched to a gene: 5. CDR1 is MNHEY, CDR2 SVGAGI, per germline. The CDR3 runs 15 residues. CDR3 in DNA: TGTGCCAGCAGTTCGGGACAGCCCACCTACAATGAGCAGTTCTTC. Its translation is CASSSGQPTYNEQFF.

This chain joins TRBV27 and TRBJ1-4; D remains ambiguous. The CDR3 consists of 15 residues. Germline CDR1 and CDR2: MNHEY and SMNVEV (reference sequence). Trimming shortened V by 4 bases and J by 4 bases, and 13 bases separated the two germline ends. This CDR3 reads CASSYATKVNEKLFF. The CDR3 nucleotides are TGTGCCAGCAGTTATGCGACAAAGGTTAATGAAAAACTGTTTTTT.

The rearrangement uses TRBV7-3 and TRBJ2-3, with 10 positions matching TRBD2. After removal of 3 bases from V and 4 bases from J, the junction contained 7 bases not matched to a gene. The CDR3 totals 16 residues. CDR1 and CDR2 (germline): SGHTA, FQGTGA. CDR3 protein: CASSFASGGAADTQYF. The CDR3 nucleotides are TGTGCCAGCAGCTTCGCGAGCGGGGGGGCTGCAGATACGCAGTATTTT.

This clone appeared once. The chain combines TRBV19 with TRBJ2-5; 10 nucleotides match TRBD1. Germline-derived CDR1 and CDR2 are LNHDA and SQIVND (reference sequence). CDR3 size: 13 residues. Germline trimming cut 9 bases from V and 5 bases from J; bases unmatched to any gene: 6. As DNA, the CDR3 is TGTGCCAGCACAGACAGGGGGCGTGAGACCCAGTACTTC. It translates to CASTDRGRETQYF.

In its sample, this clone was seen once. This chain links TRBV6-5 with TRBJ1-1; TRBD1 might be the D (6 bases). V was shortened by 1 base and J by 5 bases, with 14 bases between the two germline ends. CDR3 length equals 15 residues. Germline loops: CDR1 MNHEY, CDR2 SVGAGI. CDR3 nucleotides: TGTGCCAGCAGTTACTTACCAGGGGCCGCAACTGAAGCTTTCTTT. Translation: CASSYLPGAATEAFF.

This chain connects TRBV5-1 to TRBJ1-2; D ambiguous. Germline V gives CDR1 SGHRS, CDR2 YFSETQ. The CDR3 spans 12 residues. Trimming removed 2 bases from V and 5 bases from J, with 7 bases in between. The CDR3 DNA reads TGCGCCAGCAGCTTTGAGGAGTATGGCTACACCTTC. As protein: CASSFEEYGYTF.

J is TRBJ2-5 and V is TRBV18; 12 nucleotides align to TRBD2. This CDR3 comprises 16 residues. Trimming cost V 3 bases and J 2 bases; bases outside gene matches: 4. The germline gives CDR1 KGHSH, CDR2 LQKENI. The CDR3: CASSPDLAGGQETQYF. Here the CDR3 DNA reads TGTGCCAGCTCACCCGACCTAGCGGGGGGGCAAGAGACCCAGTACTTC.

V usage is TRBV29-1 and J usage is TRBJ2-7, with a tentative D call TRBD2 (7 bases). The V end was cut by 0 bases, the J end by 4 bases, with 19 bases between. The length of the CDR3 is 16 residues. CDR1 is SQVTM, CDR2 ANQGSEA, per germline. DNA for the CDR3: TGCAGCGTTGAAGATTGGGAGGGTTTGGGGGCTTACGAGCAGTACTTC. Amino acid sequence: CSVEDWEGLGAYEQYF.

V usage is TRBV24-1 and J usage is TRBJ2-2, with D perhaps matching TRBD1 (5 bases). The V gene's germline CDR1 is KGHDR and CDR2 SFDVKD. The CDR3 is made up of 16 amino acids. Trimming stripped 0 bases from V and 0 bases from J, with 7 bases between. The CDR3, as DNA: TGTGCCACCAGTGATTTGAGGACAACGAACACCGGGGAGCTGTTTTTT. Translating gives CATSDLRTTNTGELFF.